The 7 T cell receptor beta chains below come from one sample, sequenced in a study of cytotoxic CD8 clonotypes in ibrutinib-treated CLL. The protocol was immunoSEQ multiplex PCR, while the TCRdb copy is restricted to in-frame clones and leaves out a portion. The data show over 110,000 clones, about 91% seen once. The material sequenced was PBMCs, taken after 12 months of ibrutinib treatment. The receptors originated from a human donor with chronic lymphocytic leukemia.

This clone was picked up one time. V gene TRBV5-5 combines with J gene TRBJ1-2; D perhaps matches TRBD1 (5 bases). Per germline, CDR1 SGHKS and CDR2 YYEKEE (reference sequence). V dropped 0 bases and J dropped 2 bases, with 11 bases sitting between them. The CDR3 sequence is 15 residues long. Here the CDR3 DNA reads TGTGCCAGCAGCTTGGAATCAGGGCTCAACTATGGCTACACCTTC. Its translation: CASSLESGLNYGYTF.

This clone has a single count. The chain employs TRBV9 and TRBJ2-3; the match to TRBD2 covers 12 bases. Germline CDR1 and CDR2: SGDLS and YYNGEE. The J segment lost 5 bases and the V segment lost 2 bases, leaving 6 bases of the junction unmatched. This CDR3 has 16 residues. CDR3 DNA: TGTGCCAGCAGCGTGGCTAGCGGGAGGGCCTTAGATACGCAGTATTTT. This encodes CASSVASGRALDTQYF.

The chain uses TRBV6-5 and TRBJ2-1; the D gene is possibly TRBD2 (6 bases). The germline V gene has CDR1 MNHEY and CDR2 SVGAGI. With 7 bases removed from V and 11 bases from J, the gap between germline ends came to 12 bases. The CDR3 contains 11 residues. The CDR3 sequence: CASNLAEKQFF. The CDR3 nucleotides read TGTGCCAGCAATTTAGCGGAAAAGCAGTTCTTC.

The gene calls are TRBV6-6 and TRBJ2-7; 9 nucleotides align to TRBD1. V was clipped by 0 bases and J by 2 bases; unmatched bases: 2. This CDR3 comprises 15 residues. Germline values: CDR1 MNHNY, CDR2 SVGAGI (reference sequence). This chain's CDR3 is CASSYSGQGPYEQYF. In DNA, the CDR3 is TGTGCCAGCAGTTACTCGGGACAGGGCCCCTACGAGCAGTACTTC.

The chain carries TRBV27 and TRBJ2-7, with D possibly matching TRBD1 (5 bases). This CDR3 region has 12 residues. V gave up 8 bases and J gave up 4 bases, with 12 bases separating them. Germline assignment: CDR1 MNHEY and CDR2 SMNVEV (reference sequence). The CDR3, as DNA: TGTGCCAGCGGATTGACAGTATACGAGCAGTACTTC. This codes for CASGLTVYEQYF.

The chain uses TRBV27 and TRBJ2-1, with TRBD2 matching over 13 bases. This CDR3 is 14 amino acids long. Germline V gene sequence: CDR1 MNHEY, CDR2 SMNVEV (reference sequence). V trimming: 8 bases; J trimming: 6 bases; junction bases outside the gene matches: 4. The CDR3 DNA reads TGTGCCAGCGGCGGACTAGCGGGAGTCAATGAGCAGTTCTTC. It is translated as CASGGLAGVNEQFF.

V and J are TRBV28 and TRBJ2-7; 12 bases fit TRBD2. Trimming at V came to 10 bases and at J to 3 bases, leaving 7 bases not matched to a gene. CDR1 is MDHEN and CDR2 is SYDVKM in the germline V gene. This CDR3 has 14 amino acids. DNA for the CDR3: TGTGCCACCCATGGGACTAGCGGGTTCTACGAGCAGTACTTC. Translated: CATHGTSGFYEQYF.